This T cell receptor beta chain was documented in a study of blood T cell repertoires in COVID-19. The ends lost 3 bases at V and 4 bases at J; junction bases unmatched: 6. CDR3 length equals 15 residues. Germline V gives CDR1 KGHSH, CDR2 LQKENI. This clone was counted between two and nine times. The repertoire was sequenced with immunoSEQ multiplex PCR; TCRdb's copy has only in-frame clones and lacks some. The sample holds approximately 200,000 clones, approximately 80% seen once. Participants came from some 23 US areas, aged about 18 to 89 years. Resolution of symptoms, clearance, or two negative PCRs was present in recovered Cohort 3 donors.

The material sequenced was PBMCs or T cells enriched from blood (not recorded which). The TCR comes from a man aged 55-75 years who had recovered from COVID-19. V is TRBV18 and J is TRBJ1-3; 7 bases map to TRBD1. The CDR3 protein is CASSPTGPEGNTIYF. The DNA of the CDR3 is TGTGCCAGCTCACCGACAGGGCCGGAGGGAAACACCATATATTTT. Full variable domain (outside the CDR3, taken from reference TRBV18 and TRBJ1-3): NAGVMQNPRHLVRRRGQEARLRCSPMKGHSHVYWYRQLPEEGLKFMVYLQKENIIDESGMPKERFSAEFPKEGPSILRIQQVVRGDSAAYFCASSPTGPEGNTIYFGEGSWLTVV.